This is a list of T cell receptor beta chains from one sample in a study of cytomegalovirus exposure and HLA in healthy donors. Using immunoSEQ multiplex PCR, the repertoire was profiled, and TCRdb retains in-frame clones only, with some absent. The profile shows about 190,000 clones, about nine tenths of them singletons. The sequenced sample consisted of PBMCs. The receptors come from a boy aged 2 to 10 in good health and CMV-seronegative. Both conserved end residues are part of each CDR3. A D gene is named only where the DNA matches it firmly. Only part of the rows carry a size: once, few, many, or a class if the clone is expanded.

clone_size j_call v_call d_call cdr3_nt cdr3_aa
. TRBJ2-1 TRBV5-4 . TGTGCCAGCAGTACAAGACAGGACAATGAGCAGTTCTTC CASSTRQDNEQFF
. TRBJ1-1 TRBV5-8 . TGTGCCAGCAGCTTACGACTCGCTGAAGCTTTCTTT CASSLRLAEAFF
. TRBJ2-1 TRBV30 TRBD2 TGTGCCTGGAGTGTACCTAGCGGACGGTACAATGAGCAGTTCTTC CAWSVPSGRYNEQFF
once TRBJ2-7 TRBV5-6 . TGTGCCAGCAGCTTGCGGGGGTGGGTACGGAGCGAGCAGTACTTC CASSLRGWVRSEQYF
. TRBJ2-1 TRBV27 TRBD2 TGTGCCACCAGTTTCCACGGGGATAGCGGGAGTTCTCGCAATGAGCAGTTCTTC CATSFHGDSGSSRNEQFF
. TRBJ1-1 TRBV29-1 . TGCAGCGTTACCCGGGGCACTGAAGCTTTCTTT CSVTRGTEAFF
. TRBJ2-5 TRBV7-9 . TGTGCCAGCACCTCCGCCGGGGACTTTCCACAGTACTTC CASTSAGDFPQYF
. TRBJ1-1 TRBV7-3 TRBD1 TGTGCCAGCAGCCCGACAGGGGCGACTGAAGCTTTCTTT CASSPTGATEAFF
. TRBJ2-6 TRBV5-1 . TGCGCCAGCAGCTTTTATGGAGCCTCAGCCCTCAGCTCTGGGGCCAACGTCCTGACTTTC CASSFYGASALSSGANVLTF
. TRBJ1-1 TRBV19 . TGTGCCAGTAGTACCTCTGACAGGAACACTGAAGCTTTCTTT CASSTSDRNTEAFF
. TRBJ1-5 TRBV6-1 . TGTGCCAGCAGTGACACGAGGACAGCCGGCAATCAGCCCCAGCATTTT CASSDTRTAGNQPQHF
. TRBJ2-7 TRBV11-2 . TGTGCCAGCAGCCCTAACAGGGCAACCTACGAGCAGTACTTC CASSPNRATYEQYF
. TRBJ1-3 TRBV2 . TGTGCCAGCGCGTTACTAGACTCTGGAAACACCATATATTTT CASALLDSGNTIYF